The 30 T cell receptor beta chains below come from one sample, sequenced in a study of CD8+CD57+ T cells in acquired aplastic anemia. Profiles of TCR beta VDJ and CDR3 were generated from a genomic DNA template. TCRdb re-called the reads through MiXCR, storing one row per CDR3 protein. Of 300,000 or so distinct CDR3 sequences listed, about 50% are singletons. Only patients with CD8+CD57+ cell expansion on flow cytometry were chosen for sequencing. Sequencing was performed on sorted CD4+, CD8+, or CD8+CD57+ T cells (not recorded which) from PBMCs. The origin of the receptors is a human donor with aplastic anemia.

This chain uses TRBV15 with TRBJ1-5; D remains ambiguous. Trimming shortened V by 1 base and J by 9 bases, and 10 bases separated the two germline ends. The length of the CDR3 is 13 residues. Per germline, CDR1 LNHNV and CDR2 YYDKDF (reference sequence). The chain's CDR3 is CATSRANYGPQHF. The DNA of the CDR3 is TGTGCCACCAGCAGAGCCAACTACGGGCCCCAGCATTTT.

As regards this clonotype: This clone may be a read error of a much larger clone one base away. The chain is built from TRBV6-5 and TRBJ2-5, with 7 bases identical to TRBD2. The CDR3 is 13 amino acids. CDR1 MNHEY and CDR2 SVGAGI come from the germline V gene. CDR3 protein: CAGRRGWEETQYF. CDR3 bases: TGTGCCGGCAGGCGGGGGTGGGAAGAGACCCAGTACTTC.

This clonotype has at least ten counts. The chain is built from TRBV20-1 and TRBJ1-1; 7 positions match TRBD1. V lost 3 bases to trimming and J lost 0 bases; unmatched junction nucleotides: 4. This CDR3 comprises 14 residues. CDR1 and CDR2 (germline): DFQATT, SNEGSKA (reference sequence). This chain's CDR3 is CSARDGTVNTEAFF. CDR3 nucleotides: TGCAGTGCTAGGGATGGGACAGTGAACACTGAAGCTTTCTTT.

This clonotype was observed many times. This rearrangement joins TRBV9 to TRBJ2-7, with 9 bases aligning to TRBD1. The CDR3 totals 14 residues. From germline, CDR1 is SGDLS and CDR2 YYNGEE. The ends lost 0 bases at V and 6 bases at J; junction bases unmatched: 4. The CDR3 is CASSVAQGAGEQYF. The CDR3 nucleotides read TGTGCCAGCAGCGTAGCACAGGGGGCGGGCGAGCAGTACTTC.

The chain joins TRBV7-3 to TRBJ1-6, with TRBD1 identical over 9 bases. V was clipped by 4 bases and J by 7 bases; unmatched bases: 2. This CDR3 region has 14 residues. Germline V gene data show CDR1 as SGHTA and CDR2 as FQGTGA. The CDR3 DNA reads TGTGCCAGCAGCTGGGACAGGGTAAATTCACCCCTCCACTTT. Translated, it gives CASSWDRVNSPLHF.

This clonotype came up a few times. This chain links TRBV29-1 with TRBJ1-2; 7 bases are shared with TRBD1. The J segment lost 0 bases and the V segment lost 7 bases, leaving 5 bases of the junction unmatched. Germline V lookup: CDR1 SQVTM, CDR2 ANQGSEA. The CDR3 length is 13 residues. This CDR3 is CSGKTGTNYGYTF. The CDR3 DNA reads as TGCAGCGGCAAGACAGGGACTAACTATGGCTACACCTTC.

This clonotype was seen only a few times. The V gene is TRBV19, the J gene TRBJ1-5; TRBD1 might be the D (5 bases). Germline lookup yields CDR1 LNHDA and CDR2 SQIVND (reference sequence). The germline V and J ends were trimmed by 6 bases and 6 bases, with 18 bases remaining between them. The CDR3 sequence is 15 residues long. The CDR3 here is CASRPGLRVRQPQHF. Written as DNA, the CDR3 is TGTGCCAGTAGGCCGGGGCTGAGAGTCCGTCAGCCCCAGCATTTT. Full variable domain (remainder filled in from reference TRBV19 and TRBJ1-5): DGGITQSPKYLFRKEGQNVTLSCEQNLNHDAMYWYRQDPGQGLRLIYYSQIVNDFQKGDIAEGYSVSREKKESFPLTVTSAQKNPTAFYLCASRPGLRVRQPQHFGDGTRLSIL.

The chain recombines TRBV24-1 with TRBJ2-7; no reliable D call. Germline values: CDR1 KGHDR, CDR2 SFDVKD. V shed 4 bases and J shed 0 bases, with 12 bases lying between them. The CDR3 runs 15 residues. The CDR3 DNA reads TGTGCCACCAGTGACCAAACTCGGCCCTCCTACGAGCAGTACTTC. This translates into CATSDQTRPSYEQYF.

This clonotype was detected many times. The J gene is TRBJ1-3, the V gene TRBV7-2; TRBD1 might be the D (5 bases). CDR3 size: 17 residues. With 5 bases removed from V and 3 bases from J, the gap between germline ends came to 20 bases. CDR1 and CDR2 from the germline V gene are SGHTA and FQGNSA. CDR3 amino acids: CASSGWALQGGGNTIYF. In DNA form, the CDR3 reads TGTGCCAGCAGCGGGTGGGCACTTCAGGGAGGTGGAAACACCATATATTTT.

This chain connects TRBV10-3 to TRBJ2-7; either TRBD1 or TRBD2 may fit D (7 bases each). The CDR3 spans 15 residues. V was shortened by 10 bases and J by 1 base, with 20 bases between the two germline ends. Germline CDR1 reads ENHRY; CDR2 reads SYGVKD. The CDR3 region has the DNA TGTGCCACAAATCCTCAGGGGGGGGGTTCCTACGAGCAGTACTTC. Amino acids: CATNPQGGGSYEQYF.

V gene TRBV9 combines with J gene TRBJ2-3; D uncertain. The CDR3 is 13 residues long. With 0 bases removed from V and 3 bases from J, the gap between germline ends came to 5 bases. Germline CDR1 reads SGDLS; CDR2 reads YYNGEE. In DNA form, the CDR3 reads TGTGCCAGCAGCGTAGTCGAGACAGATACGCAGTATTTT. Translated: CASSVVETDTQYF.

The rearrangement uses TRBV15 and TRBJ2-3, with 7 bases matching TRBD2. V shed 3 bases, J shed 2 bases, and the junction held 8 bases outside the gene matches. CDR1 is LNHNV and CDR2 is YYDKDF in the germline V gene (reference sequence). The CDR3 covers 16 residues. DNA for the CDR3: TGTGCCACCAGCAGTTCTAGCGGAGTCCCCACAGATACGCAGTATTTT. Amino acid sequence: CATSSSSGVPTDTQYF.

For this clonotype: A read error is possible here, since a much larger clone lies one base away. V is TRBV2 and J is TRBJ2-7; TRBD1 aligns across 7 bases. Germline trimming cut 6 bases from V and 4 bases from J; bases unmatched to any gene: 15. CDR1 is SNHLY and CDR2 is FYNNEI in the germline V gene. This CDR3 comprises 16 residues. CDR3 DNA: TGTGCCAGCAGCCGAACTCCGGGACAGAATCTGTACGAGCAGTACTTC. Protein product: CASSRTPGQNLYEQYF.

This chain uses TRBV19 with TRBJ1-6; TRBD1 agrees at 7 bases. CDR1 LNHDA and CDR2 SQIVND come from the germline V gene (reference sequence). After removal of 5 bases from V and 6 bases from J, the junction contained 1 base not matched to a gene. The CDR3 spans 13 residues. DNA of the CDR3: TGTGCCAGTAGTCGACAGGGTAATTCACCCCTCCACTTT. Translating gives CASSRQGNSPLHF.

The J gene is TRBJ2-7, the V gene TRBV6-9, with a weak D call TRBD2 (7 bases). The germline V gene encodes CDR1 MNHGY and CDR2 SVAAGI. The germline V and J ends were trimmed by 5 bases and 4 bases, with 15 bases remaining between them. This CDR3 region has 14 residues. This CDR3 is CASSEGGGKYEQYF. In nucleotides, the CDR3 is TGTGCCAGCAGTGAAGGGGGAGGGAAGTACGAGCAGTACTTC.

There are many counts of this clonotype. The CDR3 reads CASSLGQTNQPQHF. The DNA for the CDR3 is TGTGCCAGCAGTTTAGGGCAAACCAATCAGCCCCAGCATTTT. The chain combines TRBV12-3 or TRBV12-4 with TRBJ1-5; D call uncertain. The CDR3 is 14 residues long. Trimming stripped 1 base from V and 3 bases from J, with 7 bases between.

This clonotype was seen many times. V gene TRBV29-1 combines with J gene TRBJ2-3; 12 positions agree with TRBD2. After removal of 3 bases from V and 6 bases from J, the junction contained 1 base not matched to a gene. In germline, CDR1 is SQVTM, CDR2 ANQGSEA. The CDR3 extends over 13 amino acids. CDR3 region: CSVDGTSGDTQYF. In nucleotides, the CDR3 is TGCAGCGTTGACGGGACTAGCGGGGATACGCAGTATTTT.

The CDR3 loop reads CASRKGTSGSTDTQYF. The CDR3 DNA follows: TGTGCCAGCAGGAAAGGGACTAGCGGGAGCACAGATACGCAGTATTTT. This chain joins TRBV7-9 and TRBJ2-3; 12 bases are a match to TRBD2. V lost 6 bases and J lost 0; bases outside the gene matches: 4. Germline CDR1 SEHNR, CDR2 FQNEAQ (reference sequence). The CDR3 totals 16 residues. Variable domain in full (rest from reference TRBV7-9 and TRBJ2-3): DTGVSQNPRHKITKRGQNVTFRCDPISEHNRLYWYRQTLGQGPEFLTYFQNEAQLEKSRLLSDRFSAERPKGSFSTLEIQRTEQGDSAMYLCASRKGTSGSTDTQYFGPGTRLTVL.

The V call is TRBV10-3, the J call TRBJ1-5; D gene unclear. Germline V gene sequence: CDR1 ENHRY, CDR2 SYGVKD. Trimming removed 0 bases from V and 4 bases from J, with 7 bases in between. The CDR3 length is 14 residues. CDR3 in amino acids: CAISESSRNQPQHF. CDR3 in DNA: TGTGCCATCAGTGAGTCCAGCAGGAATCAGCCCCAGCATTTT.

In the case of this clonotype: A read error may explain this, as a much larger clone is one base away. This chain connects TRBV6-6 to TRBJ2-7; D is possibly TRBD1 (7 bases). The DNA end is a closer match to TRBJ2-1, so the J assignment may be wrong. The CDR3 is 17 amino acids. CDR1 is MNHNY, CDR2 SVGAGI, per germline (reference sequence). CDR3 residues: CASSYSIAQGGPNEQFF. The CDR3 DNA reads as TGTGCCAGCAGTTACTCGATTGCGCAGGGGGGACCCAATGAGCAGTTCTTC.

As to this clonotype: The junction does not match germline at one end; this may be a read error. V and J are TRBV10-3 and TRBJ2-3; no clear D. CDR1 and CDR2 from the germline V gene are ENHRY and SYGVKD. CDR3 length equals 14 residues. The CDR3 DNA follows: TGTGCCAGCAGTAAGGCCACTAGCACAGATACGCAGTATTTT. It yields the protein CASSKATSTDTQYF.

The chain carries TRBV7-2 and TRBJ2-4; D is ambiguous. The V end lost 1 base, the J end lost 12 bases, and 10 bases lay between the germline ends. Germline CDR1 SGHTA, CDR2 FQGNSA. The CDR3 spans 12 residues. DNA of the CDR3: TGTGCCAGCAGCTTAGTACCCCTCTCTCAGTACTTC. This codes for CASSLVPLSQYF. Using reference TRBV7-2 and TRBJ2-4 for the parts outside the CDR3, the full variable domain is GAGVSQSPSNKVTEKGKDVELRCDPISGHTALYWYRQSLGQGLEFLIYFQGNSAPDKSGLPSDRFSAERTGGSVSTLTIQRTQQEDSAVYLCASSLVPLSQYFGAGTRLSVL.

This clonotype has at least ten counts. The V call is TRBV3-1, the J call TRBJ1-5; TRBD1 matches at 9 bases. The CDR3 runs 16 residues. Unmatched junction bases numbered 3, after V lost 3 bases and J lost 0 bases. The germline V gene has CDR1 LGHDT and CDR2 YNNKEL (reference sequence). The CDR3 sequence: CASSHGTGSSNQPQHF. The CDR3 DNA reads TGTGCCAGCAGCCACGGGACAGGGTCTAGCAATCAGCCCCAGCATTTT.

This clonotype was counted a few times. J is TRBJ2-7 and V is TRBV2, with TRBD1 as a possible D gene (6 bases). Per the germline V gene, CDR1 is SNHLY and CDR2 is FYNNEI. V lost 8 bases and J lost 0, with 17 bases in between. The CDR3 loop spans 15 amino acids. The CDR3 DNA reads TGTGCCAGCGCCCCGGACAGAACCCTCTCCTACGAGCAGTACTTC. Amino acids: CASAPDRTLSYEQYF.

This clonotype was counted ten times or more. This rearrangement joins TRBV5-1 to TRBJ2-7; D might be TRBD1 (6 bases). Looked up from germline, CDR1 is SGHRS and CDR2 is YFSETQ. This CDR3 has 13 amino acids. The V and J ends lost 4 bases and 4 bases respectively, with 12 bases between them. The CDR3 DNA reads TGCGCCAGCAGCACCCAAACAGGGTACGAGCAGTACTTC. Its protein is CASSTQTGYEQYF. Complete variable domain (other parts from reference TRBV5-1 and TRBJ2-7): KAGVTQTPRYLIKTRGQQVTLSCSPISGHRSVSWYQQTPGQGLQFLFEYFSETQRNKGNFPGRFSGRQFSNSRSEMNVSTLELGDSALYLCASSTQTGYEQYFGPGTRLTVT.

CDR3: CASSPGSGTNYGYTF. The CDR3 DNA sequence: TGTGCCAGCAGCCCCGGGTCAGGGACCAACTATGGCTACACCTTC. V and J are TRBV7-2 and TRBJ1-2; tentatively, D is TRBD1 (5 bases). Trimming shortened V by 5 bases and J by 2 bases, and 15 bases separated the two germline ends. CDR1 SGHTA and CDR2 FQGNSA come from the germline V gene. The CDR3 loop spans 15 amino acids.

The chain employs TRBV20-1 and TRBJ1-1; no firm D call. V shed 6 bases and J shed 8 bases, with 4 bases lying between them. The CDR3 extends over 8 amino acids. Germline V lookup: CDR1 DFQATT, CDR2 SNEGSKA (reference sequence). The CDR3 spells CSATEAFF. CDR3 nucleotides: TGCAGTGCAACCGAAGCTTTCTTT.

This chain joins TRBV9 and TRBJ2-7; D is possibly TRBD1 or TRBD2 (5 bases each). V gave up 4 bases and J gave up 0 bases, with 14 bases separating them. The CDR3 length is 15 residues. Germline lookup yields CDR1 SGDLS and CDR2 YYNGEE. CDR3 protein: CASSSRGRSSYEQYF. The CDR3 nucleotides read TGTGCCAGCAGCTCACGGGGCAGGTCCTCCTACGAGCAGTACTTC.

This clonotype was recorded many times. The genes are TRBV20-1 and TRBJ2-3, with D possibly matching TRBD2 (6 bases). The CDR3 loop spans 12 amino acids. Germline assignment: CDR1 DFQATT and CDR2 SNEGSKA (reference sequence). The CDR3 sequence: CSARGFTDTQYF. CDR3 DNA: TGCAGCGCCCGGGGGTTCACAGATACGCAGTATTTT.

The rearrangement joins TRBV5-4 to TRBJ1-4, with 10 bases matching TRBD1. Looked up from germline, CDR1 is SGHNT and CDR2 is YYREEE (reference sequence). J gave up 3 bases and V 4 bases, and 6 bases lay outside the gene matches. CDR3 length: 16 amino acids. This CDR3 is CASSIRDRGANEKLFF. The CDR3, as DNA: TGTGCCAGCAGCATACGGGACAGGGGTGCTAATGAAAAACTGTTTTTT.